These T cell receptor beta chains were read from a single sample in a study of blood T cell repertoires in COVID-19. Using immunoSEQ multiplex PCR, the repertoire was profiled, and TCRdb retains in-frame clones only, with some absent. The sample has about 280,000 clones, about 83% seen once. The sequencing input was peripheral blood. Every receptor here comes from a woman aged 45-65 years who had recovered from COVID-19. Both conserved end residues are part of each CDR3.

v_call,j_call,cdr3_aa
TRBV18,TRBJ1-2,CASSPGQGLHTF
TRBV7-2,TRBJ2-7,CASSLALIRDEQYF
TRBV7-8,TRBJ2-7,CASSIGVDSAVQYF
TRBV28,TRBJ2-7,CASSSAGTESYEQYF
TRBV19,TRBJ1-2,CASNYRDNYGYTF
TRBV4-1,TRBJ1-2,CASTPGQGARGDGYTF
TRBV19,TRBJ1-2,CASSTPRGYTF
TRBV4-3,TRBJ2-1,CASSQEDRGRSNEQFF
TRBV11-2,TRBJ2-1,CASSPRGGLSSYNEQFF
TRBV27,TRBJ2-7,CATRLASEQYF
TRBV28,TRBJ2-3,CASSSALGGSSTDTQYF
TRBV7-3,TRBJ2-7,CASSFQGTDSSYEQYF
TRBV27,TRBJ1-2,CASSRQGTGLNYGYTF
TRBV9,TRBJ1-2,CASSEGAGVYYGYTF
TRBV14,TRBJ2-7,CASSQGPLVGEQYF
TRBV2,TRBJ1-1,CAVHDAGGTEAFF
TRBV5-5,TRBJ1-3,CASSPPGGRSGNTIYF
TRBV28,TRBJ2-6,CASRTYRSGANVLTF
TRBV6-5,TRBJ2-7,CASSYDGKGSYEQYF
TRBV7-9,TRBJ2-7,CASGKGGSSYEQYF
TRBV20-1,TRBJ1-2,CSASGGRQGWYGYTF
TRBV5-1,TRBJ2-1,CASSLGGRAYNEQFF
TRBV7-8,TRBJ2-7,CASLSGGLSYEQYF
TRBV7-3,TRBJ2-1,CASSGAVSSYNEQFF
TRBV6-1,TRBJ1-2,CASSEGGQGNYGYTF
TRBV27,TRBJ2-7,CASSLILPLAYEQYF
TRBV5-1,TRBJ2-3,CASSPTSLNTDTQYF
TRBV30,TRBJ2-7,CAWSPSSYEQYF
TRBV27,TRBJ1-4,CASSLIRSRATNEKLFF
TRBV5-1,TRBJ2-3,CASSFGGSGPPDTQYF
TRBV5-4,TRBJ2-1,CASSDGSMGYNEQFF
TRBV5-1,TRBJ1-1,CASRFSGGAGTEAFF
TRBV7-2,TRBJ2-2,CASSLISLAGTGELFF
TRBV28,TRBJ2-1,CASSLLKGGAEQFF
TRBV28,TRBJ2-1,CASSSASGSSYNEQFF
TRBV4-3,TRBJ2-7,CASSQARGQAGGPSGYEQYF
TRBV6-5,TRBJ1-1,CASIPAGHPSEAFF
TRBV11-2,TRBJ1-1,CASSLVGVVAFF
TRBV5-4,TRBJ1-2,CASSRPGGDYGYTF
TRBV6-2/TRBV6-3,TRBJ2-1,CASSPPGTSGRGAYNEQFF